These 23 T cell receptor beta chains share one sample of origin, sequenced in a study of cytotoxic CD8 clonotypes in ibrutinib-treated CLL. Method: immunoSEQ multiplex PCR; TCRdb's copy keeps in-frame clones and lacks some. The table has just over 200,000 clones, about four fifths seen once. The specimen was PBMCs, collected after 12 months of ibrutinib treatment. These receptors were taken from a human donor with chronic lymphocytic leukemia.

The chain links TRBV20-1 to TRBJ2-1; D unclear. Germline V gives CDR1 DFQATT, CDR2 SNEGSKA (reference sequence). The CDR3 totals 10 residues. The germline V and J ends were trimmed by 6 bases and 15 bases, with 15 bases remaining between them. The CDR3 DNA is TGCAGTGCCCCGGGCCCCCCTTGGTTCTTC. As protein: CSAPGPPWFF.

This clone was seen only once. The rearrangement links TRBV5-4 to TRBJ2-1; 8 bases line up with TRBD2. With 1 base clipped from V and 5 bases from J, the junction kept 5 bases outside the gene matches. The germline V gene has CDR1 SGHNT and CDR2 YYREEE (reference sequence). This CDR3 spans 15 amino acids. CDR3 coding DNA: TGTGCCAGCAGCTTGCGCGGGGGGTTTAACAATGAGCAGTTCTTC. This codes for CASSLRGGFNNEQFF. Looking up the rest from reference TRBV5-4 and TRBJ2-1 gives the full variable domain: ETGVTQSPTHLIKTRGQQVTLRCSSQSGHNTVSWYQQALGQGPQFIFQYYREEENGRGNFPPRFSGLQFPNYSSELNVNALELDDSALYLCASSLRGGFNNEQFFGPGTRLTVL.

The rearrangement links TRBV6-4 to TRBJ2-3; maybe TRBD2 (6 bases). Trimming took off 0 bases at V and 1 base at J, with 23 bases between the two ends. Germline lookup yields CDR1 MRHNA and CDR2 SNTAGT. CDR3 length: 20 amino acids. CDR3 nucleotides: TGTGCCAGCAGTGACTCCCGTCCTTGTTCGCGGGGCTCCCGCACAGATACGCAGTATTTT. Residues: CASSDSRPCSRGSRTDTQYF.

The rearrangement uses TRBV6-5 and TRBJ1-2; D may be TRBD1 (5 bases). The CDR3 length is 13 residues. Trimming stripped 3 bases from V and 4 bases from J, with 9 bases between. Germline V gene sequence: CDR1 MNHEY, CDR2 SVGAGI. DNA of the CDR3: TGTGCCAGCAGTTATGACAGAGCCTATGGCTACACCTTC. Protein: CASSYDRAYGYTF.

There are a few counts of this clone. V is TRBV9 and J is TRBJ2-7; 9 positions match TRBD1. There are 13 residues in the CDR3. In germline, CDR1 is SGDLS, CDR2 YYNGEE. V dropped 4 bases and J dropped 5; count of bases not matched to a gene: 4. The CDR3 loop is CASSPGTGNEQYF. CDR3 bases: TGTGCCAGCAGCCCCGGGACAGGGAACGAGCAGTACTTC.

This chain joins TRBV28 and TRBJ1-2, with D possibly TRBD1 on 6 matching bases. V dropped 5 bases and J dropped 4 bases, with 14 bases sitting between them. There are 14 residues in the CDR3. The germline V gene encodes CDR1 MDHEN and CDR2 SYDVKM. For the CDR3, the DNA is TGTGCCAGCAGTCCTACCACAGGGTTCTATGGCTACACCTTC. It translates to CASSPTTGFYGYTF.

This CDR3 reads CASRPPGPLYEQYF. CDR3 DNA: TGTGCCAGCAGGCCTCCCGGGCCCCTCTACGAGCAGTACTTC. This chain uses TRBV6-6 with TRBJ2-7; D ambiguous. CDR1 is MNHNY and CDR2 is SVGAGI in the germline V gene (reference sequence). V lost 6 bases, J lost 3 bases, and 15 bases lay in between. The CDR3 consists of 14 residues.

This rearrangement joins TRBV6-4 to TRBJ2-5; 8 positions match TRBD1. J lost 4 bases, V lost 8 bases, and 15 bases had no gene match. Per the germline V gene, CDR1 is MRHNA and CDR2 is SNTAGT. The CDR3 contains 16 residues. CDR3 sequence: CASGAGGLPQGETQYF. CDR3 coding DNA: TGTGCCAGCGGGGCAGGGGGCCTCCCTCAAGGAGAGACCCAGTACTTC.

The chain links TRBV10-3 to TRBJ1-5, with a possible D match to TRBD1 (6 bases). V lost 10 bases and J 2 bases, leaving 18 bases between the germline ends. This CDR3 is built from 15 residues. Germline CDR1 is ENHRY and CDR2 is SYGVKD. CDR3 in DNA: TGTGCCACCGAGGGACAACGAGGGGGCAATCAGCCCCAGCATTTT. Its translation is CATEGQRGGNQPQHF.

This chain links TRBV7-9 with TRBJ1-2; 7 bases match TRBD1. The germline V gene encodes CDR1 SEHNR and CDR2 FQNEAQ (reference sequence). The CDR3 has 19 amino acids. The trim removed 5 bases at V and 0 bases at J, leaving 18 bases unmatched. The CDR3 reads CASSAQRTGPREANYGYTF. The CDR3, as DNA: TGTGCCAGCAGCGCCCAGAGGACAGGTCCCAGAGAAGCTAACTATGGCTACACCTTC.

This sequence joins TRBV5-5 and TRBJ2-4; weak D call: TRBD2 (6 bases). The CDR3 runs to 16 residues. The V end was cut by 6 bases, the J end by 1 base, with 17 bases between. CDR1 SGHKS and CDR2 YYEKEE come from the germline V gene (reference sequence). The CDR3 protein is CASMEGIGNAKNIQYF. In DNA form, the CDR3 reads TGTGCCAGCATGGAGGGAATCGGGAATGCCAAAAACATTCAGTACTTC.

CDR3 residues: CATQGSYPEAFF. CDR3 nucleotides: TGTGCCACCCAGGGATCGTATCCTGAAGCTTTCTTT. The rearrangement links TRBV6-5 to TRBJ1-1, with D perhaps matching TRBD1 (5 bases). Between the trimmed V and J ends, which lost 10 bases and 6 bases, there was a span of 15 bases. CDR1 and CDR2 from the germline V gene are MNHEY and SVGAGI. This CDR3 contains 12 residues.

The J gene is TRBJ2-7, the V gene TRBV7-9, with 7 bases that match TRBD1. Trimming at V came to 5 bases and at J to 0 bases, leaving 10 bases not matched to a gene. The CDR3 contains 16 residues. Germline CDR1 is SEHNR and CDR2 is FQNEAQ (reference sequence). CDR3 residues: CASSPRTGRSSYEQYF. The CDR3 DNA is TGTGCCAGCAGCCCCAGGACAGGAAGAAGCTCCTACGAGCAGTACTTC. The full variable domain, its missing parts supplied by reference TRBV7-9 and TRBJ2-7, is DTGVSQNPRHKITKRGQNVTFRCDPISEHNRLYWYRQTLGQGPEFLTYFQNEAQLEKSRLLSDRFSAERPKGSFSTLEIQRTEQGDSAMYLCASSPRTGRSSYEQYFGPGTRLTVT.

This chain connects TRBV5-6 to TRBJ1-1; a possible D gene is TRBD1 (6 bases). Germline CDR1 is SGHDT and CDR2 is YYEEEE. V was clipped by 4 bases and J by 4 bases, with 17 bases between them. The CDR3 consists of 15 residues. The CDR3 sequence is CASSILLIRGTEAFF. In DNA, the CDR3 is TGTGCCAGCAGCATCCTTTTGATCAGGGGCACTGAAGCTTTCTTT.

This rearrangement joins TRBV18 to TRBJ2-2; maybe TRBD2 (5 bases). Germline values: CDR1 KGHSH, CDR2 LQKENI. The V and J ends lost 3 bases and 4 bases respectively, with 18 bases between them. The CDR3 runs 17 residues. The CDR3 loop is CASSPRGSDLGTGELFF. CDR3 in DNA: TGTGCCAGCTCACCCCGAGGGTCCGATTTAGGCACCGGGGAGCTGTTTTTT.

The chain joins TRBV18 to TRBJ2-1; the D is unclear. Per germline, CDR1 KGHSH and CDR2 LQKENI. V was trimmed by 3 bases and J by 10 bases, leaving 13 bases between them. The CDR3 loop spans 13 amino acids. In nucleotides, the CDR3 is TGTGCCAGCTCACCTCTTAGGCGTGAGGAGCAGTTCTTC. Translation: CASSPLRREEQFF.

The chain recombines TRBV25-1 with TRBJ2-7, with unresolved D. Germline values: CDR1 MGHDK, CDR2 SYGVNS. CDR3 length equals 14 residues. The V end was cut by 6 bases, the J end by 6 bases, with 18 bases between. This CDR3 is CASRKWIEPSEQYF. CDR3 nucleotides: TGTGCCAGCAGGAAGTGGATTGAACCTTCCGAGCAGTACTTC.

The chain recombines TRBV2 with TRBJ2-3, with 8 positions matching TRBD2. Losses at the gene ends were 3 bases for V and 3 bases for J; bases not matched to a gene: 5. The CDR3 runs 15 residues. CDR1 SNHLY and CDR2 FYNNEI come from the germline V gene. The CDR3 region is CASSEGLDSTDTQYF. CDR3 DNA: TGTGCCAGCAGTGAGGGACTAGATAGTACAGATACGCAGTATTTT.

This clone was picked up a small number of times. The chain carries TRBV5-1 and TRBJ2-7; possibly TRBD2 for D (6 bases). Trimming left V 0 bases short and J 6 bases short, with 16 bases between. The CDR3 consists of 15 residues. Looked up from germline, CDR1 is SGHRS and CDR2 is YFSETQ. The CDR3: CASSLGGGTGREQYF. The CDR3 bases are TGCGCCAGCAGCTTGGGGGGCGGGACTGGGCGCGAGCAGTACTTC.

V usage is TRBV11-3 and J usage is TRBJ2-5; D remains ambiguous. The CDR3 loop spans 14 amino acids. The V gene lost 0 bases and the J gene lost 0 bases, with 5 bases spanning the gap. The V gene's germline CDR1 is SGHNT and CDR2 YENEEA. CDR3 sequence: CASSLDGYQETQYF. CDR3 in DNA: TGTGCCAGCAGCTTAGACGGGTACCAAGAGACCCAGTACTTC.

Worth noting for this clone: This sample includes further DNA sequences coding for the same CDR3. The chain employs TRBV11-3 and TRBJ2-2; weak D call: TRBD1 (5 bases). Trimming removed 2 bases at V and 4 bases at J, with 5 bases between. The CDR3 runs 13 residues. Germline V CDR1 and CDR2: SGHNT, YENEEA. The CDR3 loop reads CASSLRGTGELFF. CDR3 in DNA: TGTGCCAGCAGCTTAAGGGGCACCGGGGAGCTGTTTTTT.

This clone was seen a single time. The rearrangement links TRBV5-1 to TRBJ2-7; perhaps TRBD1 as D (6 bases). V was shortened by 3 bases and J by 6 bases, with 19 bases between the two germline ends. The germline V gene encodes CDR1 SGHRS and CDR2 YFSETQ. The CDR3 runs to 15 residues. The chain's CDR3 is CASSSQGYKSPEQYF. The CDR3 DNA sequence: TGCGCCAGCAGCTCACAGGGATATAAGTCGCCCGAGCAGTACTTC.

The chain joins TRBV11-2 to TRBJ2-3, with 13 bases matching TRBD2. CDR1 is SGHAT and CDR2 is FQNNGV in the germline V gene. The trim removed 4 bases at V and 6 bases at J, leaving 4 bases unmatched. The CDR3 loop spans 15 amino acids. CDR3 bases: TGTGCCAGCAGCTGGACTAGCGGGAGAAGGGATACGCAGTATTTT. Protein: CASSWTSGRRDTQYF.